This section outlines one T cell receptor beta chain sequence together with its context. Its cognate antigen is unknown. RNA extraction and reverse transcription yielded cDNA as sequencing template. The method was immunoSEQ multiplex PCR; TCRdb's version includes in-frame clones alone and lacks a portion of them. The sample contains roughly 150,000 clones, around 57% of which appear only once. These data belong to a study of CD8+ T cells in alopecia areata. Findings and caveats of the study: Scalp sequencing also captures normal skin's resident alphabeta T cells. Affected scalp, especially in alopecia totalis/universalis, had a higher clonality than normal scalp did. Unlike in mice, where it was clearer, TCR sharing across patients was less clear, possibly HLA-related.

The CDR3 runs to 15 residues. V was cut by 4 bases and J by 7 bases, with 18 bases left in between. Per the germline V gene, CDR1 is SGHRS and CDR2 is YFSETQ. Researchers picked out CD4+ and CD8+ T cells from PBMCs by sorting. This chain uses TRBV5-1 with TRBJ1-5; the D is unclear. This sequence originates from a human donor in good health. Input material: CD4+ T cells sorted from blood. The CDR3: CASSRNGRVGQPQHF. The DNA of the CDR3 is TGCGCCAGCAGCCGAAACGGACGAGTCGGGCAGCCCCAGCATTTT.